This TCR beta chain is drawn from a study of glioma-infiltrating T cells after dendritic cell vaccination. The count of this clone is one. Time point indicated: after dendritic cell vaccination, including at tumor progression/relapse. TCRdb's table, derived via immunoSEQ multiplex PCR, lists solely in-frame clones and lacks some. The sample has tens of thousands of clones; about nine tenths are singletons. The V gene's germline CDR1 is SGDLS and CDR2 YYNGEE. The CDR3 loop spans 18 amino acids. Trimming shortened V by 0 bases and J by 6 bases, and 21 bases separated the two germline ends. The chain couples TRBV9 to TRBJ1-4; D remains unclear. This receptor was obtained from a human donor with glioblastoma. Specimen: blood, collected after dendritic cell vaccination. CDR3 in amino acids: CASSVEAVTGRKDEKLFF. The CDR3 bases are TGTGCCAGCAGCGTAGAGGCAGTAACGGGGAGAAAGGATGAAAAACTGTTTTTT.